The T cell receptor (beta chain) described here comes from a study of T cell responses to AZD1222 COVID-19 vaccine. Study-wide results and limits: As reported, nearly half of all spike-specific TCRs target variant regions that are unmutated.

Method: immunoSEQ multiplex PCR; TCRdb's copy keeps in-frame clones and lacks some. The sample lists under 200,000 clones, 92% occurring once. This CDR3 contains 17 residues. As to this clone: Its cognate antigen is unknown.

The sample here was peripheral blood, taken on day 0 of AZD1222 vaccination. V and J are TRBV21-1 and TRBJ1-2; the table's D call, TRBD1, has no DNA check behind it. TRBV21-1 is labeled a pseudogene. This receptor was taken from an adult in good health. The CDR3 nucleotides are TGTGCCAGCAGCAAATTTTCGAGATGGGACAACGCCTATGGCTACACCTTC. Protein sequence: CASSKFSRWDNAYGYTF.